Presented here are 21 T cell receptor beta chains from one specimen sequenced in a study of PD-1 blockade in classical Hodgkin lymphoma. As to time point: cycle 4 day 1 (C4D1), after more than five weeks of nivolumab. Relapses following autologous stem cell transplantation were seen in all patients, with brentuximab vedotin exposure varying. Using immunoSEQ multiplex PCR, the repertoire was profiled, and TCRdb retains in-frame clones only, with some absent. The repertoire includes about 22,000 clones, around 79% of them detected once, and around 21% sits in the top ten. The input for sequencing was peripheral blood mononuclear cells (PBMCs), taken before the fourth cycle of nivolumab. The receptor set was obtained from a human donor with classical Hodgkin lymphoma.

The V gene is TRBV27, the J gene TRBJ1-2; D gene unclear. V lost 2 bases and J lost 3, with 7 bases in between. The CDR3 sequence is 13 residues long. Germline V lookup: CDR1 MNHEY, CDR2 SMNVEV (reference sequence). CDR3: CASSLGQDYGYTF. CDR3 nucleotides: TGTGCCAGCAGTTTAGGGCAGGACTATGGCTACACCTTC.

The sample holds one count of this clone. The chain is built from TRBV7-2 and TRBJ2-1, with unresolved D. CDR1 is SGHTA and CDR2 is FQGNSA in the germline V gene. The CDR3 totals 15 residues. V lost 0 bases to trimming and J lost 7 bases, with 13 bases between them. The CDR3 reads CASSLAKGTENEQFF. The CDR3 coding sequence is TGTGCCAGCAGCTTAGCTAAGGGAACAGAGAATGAGCAGTTCTTC. Filled out from reference TRBV7-2 and TRBJ2-1, the complete variable domain reads GAGVSQSPSNKVTEKGKDVELRCDPISGHTALYWYRQSLGQGLEFLIYFQGNSAPDKSGLPSDRFSAERTGGSVSTLTIQRTQQEDSAVYLCASSLAKGTENEQFFGPGTRLTVL.

This chain links TRBV19 with TRBJ1-5; no clear D. V was pared by 10 bases and J by 11 bases, with 15 bases between. This CDR3 has 11 amino acids. Germline-derived CDR1 and CDR2 are LNHDA and SQIVND (reference sequence). Written as DNA, the CDR3 is TGTGCCACTCCCATGGTTCGGGCCCAGCATTTT. This gives the protein CATPMVRAQHF.

The chain joins TRBV27 to TRBJ1-1; tentatively, D is TRBD1 (6 bases). CDR3 size: 13 residues. The V end was cut by 7 bases, the J end by 0 bases, with 9 bases between. The germline CDR1 and CDR2 sequences are MNHEY and SMNVEV (reference sequence). CDR3 bases: TGTGCCAGCACAGGGACATTGAACACTGAAGCTTTCTTT. It is translated as CASTGTLNTEAFF.

The chain carries TRBV6-5 and TRBJ1-2; D remains ambiguous. The V gene's germline CDR1 is MNHEY and CDR2 SVGAGI. Trimming cost V 2 bases and J 5 bases, with 18 bases left between them. The CDR3 is 16 residues long. CDR3 nucleotide sequence: TGTGCCAGCAGTTACGGGCAGATGAATAACCCGTATGGCTACACCTTC. As protein: CASSYGQMNNPYGYTF.

This clone was counted once. The V call is TRBV2, the J call TRBJ1-4; D may be TRBD1 (6 bases). CDR1 is SNHLY and CDR2 is FYNNEI in the germline V gene. CDR3 length: 16 residues. The V and J ends lost 6 bases and 8 bases respectively, with 22 bases between them. The CDR3 DNA reads TGTGCCAGCAGATTTTTACAGACAGGTTCGGGGGAAAAACTGTTTTTT. Translation gives CASRFLQTGSGEKLFF. Filled out from reference TRBV2 and TRBJ1-4, the complete variable domain reads EPEVTQTPSHQVTQMGQEVILRCVPISNHLYFYWYRQILGQKVEFLVSFYNNEISEKSEIFDDQFSVERPDGSNFTLKIRSTKLEDSAMYFCASRFLQTGSGEKLFFGSGTQLSVL.

This chain links TRBV13 with TRBJ2-1; 7 nucleotides line up with TRBD2. This CDR3 has 17 residues. CDR1 and CDR2 (germline): PRHDT, FYEKMQ (reference sequence). The V and J ends lost 5 bases and 4 bases, in that order; junction bases with no gene match: 14. The CDR3 reads CASSGGSGTLGYNEQFF. DNA of the CDR3: TGTGCCAGCAGCGGAGGCAGCGGGACTCTCGGTTACAATGAGCAGTTCTTC.

This clone came up a few times. V usage is TRBV30 and J usage is TRBJ2-5; possible D gene TRBD1, 6 bases. V was shortened by 0 bases and J by 5 bases, with 16 bases between the two germline ends. The CDR3 consists of 15 residues. Per the germline V gene, CDR1 is GTSNPN and CDR2 is SVGIG (reference sequence). The DNA of the CDR3 is TGTGCCTGGAGTGTAATATCAGGGGCCCGCGAGACCCAGTACTTC. This translates into CAWSVISGARETQYF.

J is TRBJ1-5 and V is TRBV5-6, with 7 bases aligning to TRBD1. The germline gives CDR1 SGHDT, CDR2 YYEEEE. V lost 2 bases, J lost 0 bases, and 2 bases stayed unmatched. This CDR3 is built from 15 residues. As DNA, the CDR3 is TGTGCCAGCAGCTTCCGGGACAGTAGCAATCAGCCCCAGCATTTT. It translates to CASSFRDSSNQPQHF.

The chain joins TRBV19 to TRBJ1-4, with D possibly matching TRBD1 (6 bases). Germline-derived CDR1 and CDR2 are LNHDA and SQIVND (reference sequence). This CDR3 has 14 residues. V shed 7 bases and J shed 7 bases, with 16 bases lying between them. The CDR3 nucleotides read TGTGCCAGTATGGTGGGGGCTGCAGGTGAAAAACTGTTTTTT. This sequence encodes CASMVGAAGEKLFF.

This clone was seen once. The chain carries TRBV12-5 and TRBJ2-1, with D possibly being TRBD2 (5 bases). There are 11 residues in the CDR3. Trimming took off 9 bases at V and 6 bases at J, with 9 bases between the two ends. Germline CDR1 reads LGHNT; CDR2 reads FRNRAP. The CDR3: CASGDFNEQFF. The CDR3 DNA follows: TGTGCTAGCGGGGATTTCAATGAGCAGTTCTTC.

The chain is built from TRBV7-2 and TRBJ2-7; possibly TRBD2 for D (6 bases). CDR3 length equals 15 residues. Trimming shortened V by 5 bases and J by 5 bases, and 19 bases separated the two germline ends. The V gene's germline CDR1 is SGHTA and CDR2 FQGNSA. As DNA, the CDR3 is TGTGCCAGCAGCGGGGGACGGGAGATCTCACACGAGCAGTACTTC. It codes for CASSGGREISHEQYF.

The rearrangement joins TRBV15 to TRBJ2-2; D not certain. V was cut by 0 bases and J by 7 bases, with 9 bases left in between. There are 14 residues in the CDR3. The V gene's germline CDR1 is LNHNV and CDR2 YYDKDF (reference sequence). The CDR3 region has the DNA TGTGCCACCAGCAGAGAAGGATACTTCGGGGAGCTGTTTTTT. Translated, it gives CATSREGYFGELFF.

DNA of the CDR3: TGCGCCAGCAGCCATGTTGACAGGGAGGCTTTCTTT. Amino acids: CASSHVDREAFF. This chain joins TRBV4-1 and TRBJ1-1; 7 nucleotides align to TRBD1. In germline, CDR1 is MGHRA, CDR2 YSYEKL. The CDR3 sequence is 12 residues long. The trim removed 3 bases at V and 11 bases at J, leaving 6 bases unmatched.

The rearrangement links TRBV7-9 to TRBJ2-6; D may be TRBD1 (6 bases). The germline V and J ends were trimmed by 7 bases and 0 bases, with 13 bases remaining between them. The CDR3 runs to 16 residues. Germline V gene sequence: CDR1 SEHNR, CDR2 FQNEAQ (reference sequence). CDR3 coding DNA: TGTGCCAGCATGGACAGCCCTAACTCTGGGGCCAACGTCCTGACTTTC. This translates into CASMDSPNSGANVLTF. The full variable domain, in which reference TRBV7-9 and TRBJ2-6 provide the parts outside the CDR3, is DTGVSQNPRHKITKRGQNVTFRCDPISEHNRLYWYRQTLGQGPEFLTYFQNEAQLEKSRLLSDRFSAERPKGSFSTLEIQRTEQGDSAMYLCASMDSPNSGANVLTFGAGSRLTVL.

This rearrangement joins TRBV7-2 to TRBJ2-1; 8 nucleotides line up with TRBD2. The CDR3 runs 15 residues. V gave up 2 bases and J gave up 8 bases; unmatched junction bases: 8. The germline V gene has CDR1 SGHTA and CDR2 FQGNSA. The CDR3 loop reads CASSLSPGLDDEQFF. In DNA, the CDR3 is TGTGCCAGCAGCTTAAGCCCGGGACTAGACGATGAGCAGTTCTTC. Supplemented by reference TRBV7-2 and TRBJ2-1, the full variable domain reads GAGVSQSPSNKVTEKGKDVELRCDPISGHTALYWYRQSLGQGLEFLIYFQGNSAPDKSGLPSDRFSAERTGGSVSTLTIQRTQQEDSAVYLCASSLSPGLDDEQFFGPGTRLTVL.

The genes are TRBV19 and TRBJ2-2, with D maybe TRBD1 (6 bases). This CDR3 contains 17 residues. The ends were cut back, 4 bases at V and 2 bases at J, with 17 bases in the middle. The germline V gene encodes CDR1 LNHDA and CDR2 SQIVND (reference sequence). The CDR3 region has the DNA TGTGCCAGTAGTAATTATTGGGACATACTTAACACCGGGGAGCTGTTTTTT. It yields the protein CASSNYWDILNTGELFF.

The V call is TRBV30, the J call TRBJ2-2; D gene unclear. Trimming shortened V by 1 base and J by 1 base, and 7 bases separated the two germline ends. The CDR3 runs to 14 residues. Germline CDR1 reads GTSNPN; CDR2 reads SVGIG (reference sequence). The DNA of the CDR3 is TGTGCCTGGAGTGGCTCTAAGAACACCGGGGAGCTGTTTTTT. It yields the protein CAWSGSKNTGELFF.

The CDR3 nucleotides read TGTGCCAGCAGCTTGGACGGGGGACTCTCCTACGAGCAGTACTTC. Protein product: CASSLDGGLSYEQYF. V is TRBV7-9 and J is TRBJ2-7, with D tentatively TRBD2 (6 bases). The CDR3 extends over 15 amino acids. The V gene lost 3 bases and the J gene lost 0 bases, with 12 bases spanning the gap. Per the germline V gene, CDR1 is SEHNR and CDR2 is FQNEAQ (reference sequence).

V gene TRBV5-6 combines with J gene TRBJ2-2; D is perhaps TRBD1 (6 bases). Germline V gives CDR1 SGHDT, CDR2 YYEEEE. Trimming stripped 1 base from V and 7 bases from J, with 14 bases between. This CDR3 contains 15 residues. The CDR3 DNA is TGTGCCAGCAGCTTGTCTGGGGGCGTAATCGGGGAGCTGTTTTTT. Its protein product is CASSLSGGVIGELFF.

V usage is TRBV6-1 and J usage is TRBJ2-1, with D hard to call. In germline, CDR1 is MNHNS, CDR2 SASEGT. V lost 5 bases, J lost 4 bases, and 9 bases lay in between. CDR3 size: 13 residues. The CDR3 spells CASSPTEYNEQFF. DNA for the CDR3: TGTGCCAGCAGTCCCACAGAATACAATGAGCAGTTCTTC.